The clone carrying this T cell receptor (beta chain) was seen a few times. Patients were excluded for uncontrolled infection, other autoimmune disease, pregnancy or lactation. These data are taken from a study of T cells in Graves' hyperthyroidism and ophthalmopathy. Using RNA transcripts as the source, TCR beta CDR3 regions were amplified. The HTBI set primed first-round TCR CDR3 RT-PCR. TCRdb re-derived calls from the multiplex PCR reads in MiXCR, one entry per CDR3 protein. Among fewer than 350,000 distinct CDR3 sequences listed, roughly 20% were seen once. Germline-derived CDR1 and CDR2 are MGHRA and YSYEKL. V lost 1 base, J lost 2 bases, and 8 bases lay in between. The CDR3 contains 14 residues.

V and J are TRBV4-1 and TRBJ1-2, with D unclear. The source material was blood. The TCR comes from a woman in her 40s with Graves' ophthalmopathy. The CDR3 sequence: CASSQGAANYGYTF. The CDR3 nucleotides read TGCGCCAGCAGCCAAGGGGCAGCAAACTATGGCTACACCTTC.